This T cell receptor (beta chain) was identified during a study of T cells after yellow fever vaccination. Study-wide findings and caveats: Weaker overall, the secondary response nonetheless peaked faster (day 5 versus 15).

One entry per CDR3 protein, called by TCRdb with MiXCR from the 5' RACE reads. Among about 340,000 distinct CDR3 sequences listed, around 13% were seen once. The table lists this clonotype with a few counts. Its target is unknown. This CDR3 region has 16 residues. V was pared by 0 bases and J by 7 bases, with 9 bases of the junction left unmatched. Germline lookup yields CDR1 SGHTA and CDR2 FQGNSA. V usage is TRBV7-2 and J usage is TRBJ1-2; 9 bases line up with TRBD1. The receptor's source is a man between 18 and 35 years old who received the YFV17D yellow fever vaccine. The specimen comprised CD4+ T cells sorted from PBMCs, sampled 15 days after the yellow fever booster vaccination. In DNA form, the CDR3 reads TGTGCCAGCAGCTTAGCCCCACAGGGGGCGAGTGGTGGCTACACCTTC. Translating gives CASSLAPQGASGGYTF.